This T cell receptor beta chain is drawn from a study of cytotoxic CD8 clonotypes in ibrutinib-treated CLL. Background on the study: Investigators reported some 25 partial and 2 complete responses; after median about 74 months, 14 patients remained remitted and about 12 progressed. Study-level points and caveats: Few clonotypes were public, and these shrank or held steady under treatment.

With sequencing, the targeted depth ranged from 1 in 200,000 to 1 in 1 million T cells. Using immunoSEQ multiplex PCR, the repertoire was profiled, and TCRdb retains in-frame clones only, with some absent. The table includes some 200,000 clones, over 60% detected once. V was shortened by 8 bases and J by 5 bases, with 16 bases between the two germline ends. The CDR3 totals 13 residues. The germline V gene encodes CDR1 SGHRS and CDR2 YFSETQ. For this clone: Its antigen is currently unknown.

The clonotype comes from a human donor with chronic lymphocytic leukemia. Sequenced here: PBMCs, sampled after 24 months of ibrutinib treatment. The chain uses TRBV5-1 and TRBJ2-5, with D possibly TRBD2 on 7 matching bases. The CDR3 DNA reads TGCGCCAGTGGCATACAGGGAGGGGAGACCCAGTACTTC. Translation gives CASGIQGGETQYF.